Listed below are T cell receptor beta chains from one sample, sequenced in a study of T cell responses to AZD1222 COVID-19 vaccine. Sequencing was performed with immunoSEQ multiplex PCR; in TCRdb, only in-frame clones are kept and a portion is missing. The table lists 150,000 or so clones, approximately 90% of them singletons. This material consisted of peripheral blood, taken 28 days after the second AZD1222 dose. The receptor source for this set is an adult who received the AZD1222 COVID-19 vaccine. The CDR3 runs from the conserved cysteine through the conserved F or W. D genes are given only for firm matches. Size is stated for part of the rows, as once, few or many counts, or as a class when the clone is expanded.

abundance | len | j_gene | v_gene | d_gene | CDR3aa | CDR3nt
. | 13 | TRBJ1-3 | TRBV5-4 | TRBD1 | CASSQGQGNTIYF | TGTGCCAGCAGTCAGGGACAGGGAAACACCATATATTTT
. | 16 | TRBJ2-1 | TRBV15 | . | CATSPIPQGWGNEQFF | TGTGCCACCAGCCCGATCCCCCAGGGCTGGGGCAATGAGCAGTTCTTC
. | 15 | TRBJ2-5 | TRBV4-2 | . | CASSQRGGDQETQYF | TGTGCCAGCAGCCAGAGGGGGGGGGACCAAGAGACCCAGTACTTC
. | 15 | TRBJ1-5 | TRBV28 | TRBD1 | CASARDRYSNQPQHF | TGTGCCAGCGCCCGGGACAGGTATAGCAATCAGCCCCAGCATTTT
. | 14 | TRBJ1-1 | TRBV7-9 | . | CASRGEGLNTEAFF | TGTGCCAGCAGAGGAGAAGGATTGAACACTGAAGCTTTCTTT
few | 18 | TRBJ1-5 | TRBV11-2 | . | CASSLDWRATGFEQPQHF | TGTGCCAGCAGCTTAGACTGGAGGGCCACAGGGTTCGAACAGCCCCAGCATTTT
. | 13 | TRBJ1-1 | TRBV5-1 | . | CASRFRVNTEAFF | TGCGCCAGCCGCTTTAGGGTGAACACTGAAGCTTTCTTT
. | 15 | TRBJ1-5 | TRBV2 | TRBD1 | CASSRGQGSNQPQHF | TGTGCCAGCAGCCGCGGACAGGGTAGCAATCAGCCCCAGCATTTT
. | 15 | TRBJ1-1 | TRBV5-4 | TRBD1 | CASSWRTGGNTEAFF | TGTGCCAGCAGCTGGAGGACAGGGGGAAACACTGAAGCTTTCTTT
. | 15 | TRBJ2-3 | TRBV11-2 | TRBD2 | CASSLASGGSDTQYF | TGTGCCAGCAGCTTAGCTAGCGGGGGGTCGGATACGCAGTATTTT
. | 14 | TRBJ2-7 | TRBV4-3 | TRBD1 | CASSPGTGGYEQYF | TGCGCCAGCAGCCCCGGGACAGGGGGATACGAGCAGTACTTC
. | 13 | TRBJ1-1 | TRBV10-3 | . | CAIKQGRDTEAFF | TGTGCCATCAAGCAGGGAAGGGACACTGAAGCTTTCTTT
. | 13 | TRBJ2-4 | TRBV3-1/TRBV3-2 | . | CASSQIRQNIQYF | TGTGCCAGCAGCCAAATCAGACAAAACATTCAGTACTTC
. | 11 | TRBJ2-5 | TRBV29-1 | . | CSASLGETQYF | TGCAGCGCCTCACTCGGCGAGACCCAGTACTTC
. | 13 | TRBJ1-5 | TRBV2 | . | CASSAGQSQPQHF | TGTGCCAGCAGTGCAGGGCAGAGTCAGCCCCAGCATTTT
. | 14 | TRBJ1-2 | TRBV6-5 | . | CASKPQGREIGYTF | TGTGCCAGCAAGCCCCAGGGCAGAGAAATTGGCTACACCTTC
. | 16 | TRBJ1-1 | TRBV7-9 | TRBD1 | CASSLVTGGAQRSAFF | TGTGCCAGCAGCTTAGTTACAGGGGGCGCCCAGAGATCGGCTTTCTTT
. | 13 | TRBJ2-1 | TRBV6-2/TRBV6-3 | . | CASSYGEQGGQFF | TGTGCCAGCAGTTACGGGGAACAGGGAGGGCAGTTCTTC
. | 14 | TRBJ1-2 | TRBV5-8 | . | CASSPAGRSYGYTF | TGTGCCAGCAGCCCGGCGGGACGGTCATATGGCTACACCTTC
. | 18 | TRBJ1-1 | TRBV5-1 | . | CASSLLARGGFTDTEAFF | TGCGCCAGCAGCTTGTTGGCCAGGGGAGGGTTTACGGACACTGAAGCTTTCTTT
. | 19 | TRBJ1-3 | TRBV3-1/TRBV3-2 | . | CASSPGRGPLSAPGNTIYF | TGTGCCAGCAGTCCCGGACGGGGCCCCCTTTCGGCACCTGGAAACACCATATATTTT
. | 10 | TRBJ2-5 | TRBV28 | . | CASSDRDQYF | TGTGCCAGCAGTGACCGGGACCAGTACTTC
. | 15 | TRBJ2-6 | TRBV10-3 | . | CAISVGRSGANVLTF | TGTGCCATCAGTGTTGGGCGCTCTGGGGCCAACGTCCTGACTTTC
. | 17 | TRBJ1-1 | TRBV7-8 | . | CASSLAMGRTMNTEAFF | TGTGCCAGCAGCTTAGCGATGGGTCGGACCATGAACACTGAAGCTTTCTTT
. | 15 | TRBJ1-4 | TRBV10-3 | TRBD1 | CAISNPGQGDEKLFF | TGTGCCATCAGCAATCCGGGACAGGGCGATGAAAAACTGTTTTTT
. | 17 | TRBJ1-5 | TRBV5-4 | . | CASSWTSGIQSNQPQHF | TGTGCCAGCAGCTGGACTTCGGGGATACAAAGCAATCAGCCCCAGCATTTT